These 32 T cell receptor beta chains share one sample of origin, sequenced in a study of T-cell reconstitution after alpha-beta-depleted transplantation in children. Unique molecular identifiers tagged the TCRbeta library. TCRdb re-analysed the PCR reads in MiXCR, keeping a single row per CDR3 protein. The sample lists around 680,000 distinct CDR3 sequences, 16% occurring once. This material consisted of PBMCs from the stem cell graft donor, taken from the stem cell graft. Receptor source: a human donor who donated a stem cell graft to a child with acute myeloid leukemia.

The rearrangement uses TRBV20-1 and TRBJ2-3, with 7 positions matching TRBD2. V shed 0 bases and J 4 bases; nucleotides not matched to a gene: 13. The CDR3 totals 17 residues. Per the germline V gene, CDR1 is DFQATT and CDR2 is SNEGSKA (reference sequence). The CDR3 here is CSARDRSAAGVSDTQYF. Written as DNA, the CDR3 is TGCAGTGCTAGAGATCGTAGCGCCGCGGGGGTCTCAGATACGCAGTATTTT.

The gene calls are TRBV20-1 and TRBJ2-3, with TRBD2 identical over 7 bases. This CDR3 has 14 amino acids. Germline CDR1 reads DFQATT; CDR2 reads SNEGSKA (reference sequence). V gave up 5 bases and J gave up 1 base; unmatched junction bases: 6. This chain's CDR3 is CSAPSAGGTDTQYF. CDR3 coding DNA: TGCAGTGCTCCGTCGGCGGGGGGCACAGATACGCAGTATTTT.

This clonotype was counted at least ten times. The V and J genes are TRBV4-3 and TRBJ2-7; maybe TRBD2 (5 bases). Between the trimmed V and J ends, which lost 0 bases and 1 base, there was a span of 7 bases. The CDR3 totals 14 residues. In germline, CDR1 is LGHNA, CDR2 YSLEER. This chain's CDR3 is CASSQDPGSYEQYF. As DNA, the CDR3 is TGCGCCAGCAGCCAAGACCCGGGATCCTACGAGCAGTACTTC.

In its sample, this clonotype was seen many times. The CDR3 DNA reads TGCAGAGTCCAGGTCGGGGGAAGGCAGTTCTTC. Its translation: CRVQVGGRQFF. This chain joins TRBV20-1 and TRBJ2-1; perhaps TRBD2 as D (6 bases). The CDR3 is made up of 11 amino acids. CDR1 and CDR2 (germline): DFQATT, SNEGSKA (reference sequence).

In its sample, this clonotype was seen many times. The J gene is TRBJ1-6, the V gene TRBV20-1; a possible D gene is TRBD1 (6 bases). Trimming removed 3 bases from V and 8 bases from J, with 14 bases in between. Per the germline V gene, CDR1 is DFQATT and CDR2 is SNEGSKA (reference sequence). This CDR3 has 14 amino acids. The CDR3 sequence is CSARGGIRDSPLHF. For the CDR3, the DNA is TGCAGTGCTAGGGGGGGCATTCGTGATTCACCCCTCCACTTT.

The chain is built from TRBV7-9 and TRBJ2-7; D is uncertain. There are 12 residues in the CDR3. Trimming stripped 2 bases from V and 5 bases from J, with 7 bases between. Germline V CDR1 and CDR2: SEHNR, FQNEAQ (reference sequence). CDR3 in amino acids: CASSLRQDEQYF. The CDR3 DNA sequence: TGTGCCAGCAGCTTAAGGCAGGACGAGCAGTACTTC. Full variable domain (remainder filled in from reference TRBV7-9 and TRBJ2-7): DTGVSQNPRHKITKRGQNVTFRCDPISEHNRLYWYRQTLGQGPEFLTYFQNEAQLEKSRLLSDRFSAERPKGSFSTLEIQRTEQGDSAMYLCASSLRQDEQYFGPGTRLTVT.

This sequence joins TRBV9 and TRBJ2-1; 12 positions agree with TRBD2. The CDR3 covers 15 residues. Per the germline V gene, CDR1 is SGDLS and CDR2 is YYNGEE. The ends lost 3 bases at V and 4 bases at J; junction bases unmatched: 2. CDR3 loop: CASSEGLAGYNEQFF. CDR3 bases: TGTGCCAGCAGCGAGGGACTAGCGGGTTACAATGAGCAGTTCTTC.

Many counts were recorded for this clonotype. The chain employs TRBV6-4 and TRBJ1-1; maybe TRBD1 (5 bases). The length of the CDR3 is 15 residues. Germline V gene lookup returns CDR1 MRHNA and CDR2 SNTAGT. Trimming cost V 4 bases and J 7 bases, with 19 bases left between them. The CDR3: CASSATGTRRGEAFF. The DNA for the CDR3 is TGTGCCAGCAGTGCCACCGGGACCCGGAGGGGTGAAGCTTTCTTT.

This clonotype was detected many times. CDR3 region: CATASRVQETQYF. The CDR3 DNA follows: TGTGCCACCGCCTCGAGGGTCCAAGAGACCCAGTACTTC. This rearrangement joins TRBV15 to TRBJ2-5; a weak D match, TRBD2 (5 bases). With 8 bases removed from V and 1 base from J, the gap between germline ends came to 11 bases. Germline values: CDR1 LNHNV, CDR2 YYDKDF (reference sequence). The CDR3 sequence is 13 residues long.

This clonotype has a count of ten or more. This chain joins TRBV5-6 and TRBJ2-5, with a possible D match to TRBD2 (6 bases). CDR3 length: 14 amino acids. With 0 bases removed from V and 2 bases from J, the gap between germline ends came to 8 bases. Germline values: CDR1 SGHDT, CDR2 YYEEEE. DNA of the CDR3: TGTGCCAGCAGCTTGGGGGACTTTCAAGAGACCCAGTACTTC. It codes for CASSLGDFQETQYF.

The gene calls are TRBV6-6 and TRBJ2-3; D possibly corresponds to TRBD2 (6 bases). This CDR3 spans 13 amino acids. Germline CDR1 reads MNHNY; CDR2 reads SVGAGI (reference sequence). Trimming pared 10 bases from V and 2 bases from J, leaving 13 bases between. CDR3 DNA: TGTGCCACGACCCGGGACTCCACAGATACGCAGTATTTT. This gives the protein CATTRDSTDTQYF.

With respect to this clonotype: A much larger clone is a single base away; this may be a read error. The chain has TRBV20-1 and TRBJ2-1; possibly TRBD2 for D (5 bases). The CDR3 has 9 amino acids. In germline, CDR1 is DFQATT, CDR2 SNEGSKA (reference sequence). The CDR3 here is CGTRSEKFF. DNA of the CDR3: TGCGGCACTAGGAGTGAGAAGTTCTTC.

The table lists this clonotype with a few counts. This chain links TRBV12-3 or TRBV12-4 with TRBJ2-1; a possible D gene is TRBD1 (5 bases). CDR3 length equals 17 residues. Trimming left V 1 base short and J 1 base short, with 14 bases between. Here the CDR3 reads CASSLVTARVSYNEQFF. In DNA form, the CDR3 reads TGTGCCAGCAGTTTAGTGACAGCCCGGGTTTCCTACAATGAGCAGTTCTTC.

This clonotype was counted ten times or more. The rearrangement joins TRBV7-9 to TRBJ2-6, with D perhaps TRBD1 or TRBD2 (5 bases each). Germline V gene lookup returns CDR1 SEHNR and CDR2 FQNEAQ (reference sequence). Trimming shortened V by 5 bases and J by 0 bases, and 14 bases separated the two germline ends. The CDR3 loop spans 17 amino acids. CDR3 nucleotides: TGTGCCAGCAGCACGGGACGGTACTCCTCTGGGGCCAACGTCCTGACTTTC. This codes for CASSTGRYSSGANVLTF.

This clonotype showed up just a few times. This rearrangement joins TRBV5-6 to TRBJ2-7, with D uncertain. This CDR3 contains 13 residues. Deletions cut 7 bases from V and 4 bases from J, with 15 bases between. Germline assignment: CDR1 SGHDT and CDR2 YYEEEE. The CDR3 protein is CASGKGDLYEQYV. CDR3 coding DNA: TGTGCCAGCGGAAAGGGTGATTTGTACGAGCAGTACGTC.

To note about this clonotype: A much larger clonotype is one base distant, so this may be a read error. The chain links TRBV7-2 to TRBJ1-1, with TRBD1 identical over 7 bases. CDR1 SGHTA and CDR2 FQGNSA come from the germline V gene. The ends lost 7 bases at V and 7 bases at J; junction bases unmatched: 18. The CDR3 contains 16 residues. CDR3 in amino acids: CASTILRPDRSVEAFF. The CDR3 DNA is TGTGCCAGCACCATCCTTAGACCGGACAGGTCGGTTGAAGCTTTCTTT.

This chain connects TRBV25-1 to TRBJ1-2; possibly TRBD1 for D (5 bases). This CDR3 is 18 amino acids long. Deletions cut 0 bases from V and 8 bases from J, with 25 bases between. Per germline, CDR1 MGHDK and CDR2 SYGVNS. The CDR3 here is CASSEYFKDSGPGDGYTF. The CDR3 region has the DNA TGTGCCAGCAGTGAATATTTTAAAGACAGTGGGCCGGGGGACGGCTACACCTTC.

The genes are TRBV7-3 and TRBJ2-2; 7 nucleotides line up with TRBD2. Trimming removed 5 bases from V and 4 bases from J; junction bases left unmatched: 10. Germline V gene sequence: CDR1 SGHTA, CDR2 FQGTGA. The CDR3 sequence is 16 residues long. CDR3 loop: CASSQLASGSTGELFF. CDR3 coding DNA: TGTGCCAGCAGCCAATTGGCTAGCGGAAGCACCGGGGAGCTGTTTTTT.

This clonotype was seen more than once but under ten times. The chain couples TRBV28 to TRBJ2-7; maybe TRBD2 (5 bases). This CDR3 has 15 residues. Germline assignment: CDR1 MDHEN and CDR2 SYDVKM. The ends were cut back, 4 bases at V and 2 bases at J, with 15 bases in the middle. The CDR3 here is CASSSRAGKPYEQYV. The DNA for the CDR3 is TGTGCCAGCAGTTCGAGGGCAGGAAAGCCCTACGAGCAGTACGTC.

This clonotype appeared a few times. The rearrangement joins TRBV24-1 to TRBJ2-5; TRBD1 is a possible D gene (5 bases). The V gene lost 5 bases and the J gene lost 2 bases, with 11 bases spanning the gap. Germline CDR1 reads KGHDR; CDR2 reads SFDVKD. The CDR3 sequence is 14 residues long. The CDR3 coding sequence is TGTGCCACCAGTGCGGCAGGGCAACAAGAGACCCAGTACTTC. It specifies CATSAAGQQETQYF.

This clonotype was observed at least ten times. V gene TRBV29-1 combines with J gene TRBJ2-1; TRBD1 matches at 9 bases. The V gene's germline CDR1 is SQVTM and CDR2 ANQGSEA. This CDR3 contains 12 residues. As DNA, the CDR3 is TGCGGCACAGGGGGCACCGACAATGAGCAGTTCTTC. It codes for CGTGGTDNEQFF.

The sample holds many counts of this clonotype. This rearrangement joins TRBV20-1 to TRBJ1-1; perhaps TRBD1 as D (5 bases). Germline V gene data show CDR1 as DFQATT and CDR2 as SNEGSKA (reference sequence). The CDR3 is 13 amino acids. The V gene lost 3 bases and the J gene lost 1 base, with 9 bases spanning the gap. The DNA of the CDR3 is TGCAGTGCTAGGCCCCAGGGGAACACTGAAGCTTTCTTT. It encodes CSARPQGNTEAFF.

V is TRBV7-8 and J is TRBJ2-1; 11 positions agree with TRBD2. The V gene's germline CDR1 is SGHVS and CDR2 FQNEAQ. There are 16 residues in the CDR3. The ends lost 2 bases at V and 9 bases at J; junction bases unmatched: 9. The CDR3 region is CASSLFLSGGAGEQFF. The CDR3 DNA sequence: TGTGCCAGCAGCTTATTTCTTAGCGGGGGGGCAGGTGAGCAGTTCTTC. The full variable domain, rest sourced from reference TRBV7-8 and TRBJ2-1, is GAGVSQSPRYKVAKRGQDVALRCDPISGHVSLFWYQQALGQGPEFLTYFQNEAQLDKSGLPSDRFFAERPEGSVSTLKIQRTQQEDSAVYLCASSLFLSGGAGEQFFGPGTRLTVL.

The sample holds many counts of this clonotype. The rearrangement uses TRBV13 and TRBJ2-3; D gene uncertain. Germline lookup yields CDR1 PRHDT and CDR2 FYEKMQ (reference sequence). V lost 10 bases and J 2 bases, leaving 10 bases between the germline ends. The CDR3 contains 12 residues. The CDR3 spells CATGSATDTQYF. In DNA form, the CDR3 reads TGTGCCACCGGGTCTGCCACAGATACGCAGTATTTT. The whole variable domain, remainder taken from reference TRBV13 and TRBJ2-3, is AAGVIQSPRHLIKEKRETATLKCYPIPRHDTVYWYQQGPGQDPQFLISFYEKMQSDKGSIPDRFSAQQFSDYHSELNMSSLELGDSALYFCATGSATDTQYFGPGTRLTVL.

This clonotype showed up many times. This sequence joins TRBV6-4 and TRBJ2-3; 8 positions agree with TRBD2. J gave up 5 bases and V 4 bases, and 8 bases lay outside the gene matches. The CDR3 runs to 15 residues. Germline V gene data show CDR1 as MRHNA and CDR2 as SNTAGT. The CDR3 sequence is CASSAGGATGDTQYF. Written as DNA, the CDR3 is TGTGCCAGCAGTGCCGGGGGGGCAACGGGAGATACGCAGTATTTT.

Only a few counts were recorded for this clonotype. The chain joins TRBV12-3 or TRBV12-4 to TRBJ2-1; 8 bases are shared with TRBD1. With V trimmed by 7 bases and J by 5 bases, 16 bases remained unmatched. The CDR3 contains 17 residues. CDR3 bases: TGTGCCAGCAACCTCCTCCCTGGGACAGGACGTAACAATGAGCAGTTCTTC. It is translated as CASNLLPGTGRNNEQFF.

This clonotype has just a few counts. The rearrangement links TRBV12-5 to TRBJ1-1; 9 nucleotides agree with TRBD1. V lost 4 bases and J lost 1; bases outside the gene matches: 4. Germline V lookup: CDR1 LGHNT, CDR2 FRNRAP. This CDR3 has 15 amino acids. The CDR3 reads CASGSDRGGNTEAFF. The CDR3 coding sequence is TGTGCTAGTGGTTCAGACAGGGGGGGGAACACTGAAGCTTTCTTT.

With regard to this clonotype: A single base separates this from a much larger clone, so it may be a read error. No conserved phenylalanine or tryptophan is present at the end of the CDR3, so a read error is the likely explanation. The rearrangement links TRBV7-8 to TRBJ2-7; D may be TRBD1 (5 bases). Germline V gene sequence: CDR1 SGHVS, CDR2 FQNEAQ. Trimming removed 1 base from V and 5 bases from J, with 9 bases in between. This CDR3 comprises 13 residues. CDR3 nucleotides: TGTGCCAGCAGCTTAGTAGGGGTCGACGAGCAGTACTCC. Its protein product is CASSLVGVDEQYS.

V gene TRBV7-2 combines with J gene TRBJ2-5; TRBD1 aligns across 9 bases. Germline loops: CDR1 SGHTA, CDR2 FQGNSA. The ends lost 3 bases at V and 4 bases at J; junction bases unmatched: 6. The CDR3 loop spans 15 amino acids. The DNA for the CDR3 is TGTGCCAGCAGCTTCTCACAGGGGGCCCTAGAGACCCAGTACTTC. Translation: CASSFSQGALETQYF.

This clonotype was detected ten times or more. The chain links TRBV29-1 to TRBJ2-2; D is tentatively TRBD1 or TRBD2 (5 bases each). Trimming left V 4 bases short and J 2 bases short, with 8 bases between. This CDR3 region has 13 residues. Germline V CDR1 and CDR2: SQVTM, ANQGSEA. The CDR3 DNA reads as TGCAGCGTTGCCAGGGACAACACCGGGGAGCTGTTTTTT. This encodes CSVARDNTGELFF.

This clonotype was recorded at least ten times. The chain combines TRBV29-1 with TRBJ1-2, with a tentative D call TRBD1 (5 bases). V was cut by 8 bases and J by 4 bases, with 20 bases left in between. CDR1 and CDR2 from the germline V gene are SQVTM and ANQGSEA. This CDR3 region has 14 residues. CDR3 sequence: CSMTQGAASYGYTF. The DNA for the CDR3 is TGCAGCATGACCCAGGGCGCTGCTTCCTATGGCTACACCTTC. Together with reference TRBV29-1 and TRBJ1-2, the CDR3 gives the full variable domain: SAVISQKPSRDICQRGTSLTIQCQVDSQVTMMFWYRQQPGQSLTLIATANQGSEATYESGFVIDKFPISRPNLTFSTLTVSNMSPEDSSIYLCSMTQGAASYGYTFGSGTRLTVV.

This sequence joins TRBV5-1 and TRBJ2-7, with D uncertain. Germline V CDR1 and CDR2: SGHRS, YFSETQ. The CDR3 runs 14 residues. The germline V and J ends were trimmed by 0 bases and 1 base, with 8 bases remaining between them. CDR3 region: CASSLVAGSYEQYV. The CDR3 bases are TGCGCCAGCAGCTTGGTCGCAGGATCCTACGAGCAGTACGTC.